This passage covers 15 T cell receptor beta chains from one sample sequenced in a study of T cells in Graves' hyperthyroidism and ophthalmopathy. RNA transcripts gave rise to amplified TCR beta CDR3 regions. Carried out on the TCR CDR3, a first-round RT-PCR used the HTBI primer set. TCRdb reprocessed the multiplex PCR reads with MiXCR, giving one entry per CDR3 protein. This table has over 450,000 distinct CDR3 sequences, about a sixth appearing once. What was sequenced was blood. These TCRs come from a woman between 18 and 30 years old with Graves' ophthalmopathy.

This clonotype was observed a handful of times. The rearrangement joins TRBV3-1 to TRBJ2-3; TRBD2 might be the D (6 bases). This CDR3 contains 19 residues. The germline V and J ends were trimmed by 3 bases and 1 base, with 23 bases remaining between them. Germline CDR1 LGHDT, CDR2 YNNKEL (reference sequence). Written as DNA, the CDR3 is TGTGCCAGCAGCCAGACCGGTAGCAGGAGGGCCCTCGGCACAGATACGCAGTATTTT. It translates to CASSQTGSRRALGTDTQYF.

This clonotype was recorded at least ten times. The chain is built from TRBV5-1 and TRBJ2-1, with 12 bases matching TRBD2. From germline, CDR1 is SGHRS and CDR2 YFSETQ. With V trimmed by 4 bases and J by 5 bases, 7 bases remained unmatched. The CDR3 is 16 amino acids. This CDR3 is CASSVGRTSGNNEQFF. DNA of the CDR3: TGCGCCAGCAGCGTGGGACGGACTAGCGGGAACAATGAGCAGTTCTTC.

V usage is TRBV6-1 and J usage is TRBJ1-1; D is unresolved. Germline CDR1 is MNHNS and CDR2 is SASEGT. V shed 0 bases and J shed 4 bases, with 9 bases lying between them. This CDR3 spans 14 amino acids. CDR3 nucleotide sequence: TGTGCCAGCAGTGAAGCGCCTGGAAGCACTGAAGCTTTCTTT. Encoded protein: CASSEAPGSTEAFF.

This clonotype was seen ten or more times. DNA of the CDR3: TGTGCCAGCAGTGCTTACCGGACTAGCGGGAGGTCCGAGCAGTACTTC. Translated, it gives CASSAYRTSGRSEQYF. This chain links TRBV6-2 or TRBV6-3 with TRBJ2-7, with TRBD2 matching 14 bases. The CDR3 totals 16 residues. Germline V lookup: CDR1 MNHEY, CDR2 SVGEGT. V lost 5 bases and J lost 6; bases outside the gene matches: 9.

This clonotype was counted at least ten times. The chain combines TRBV28 with TRBJ1-5, with 9 positions matching TRBD1. Germline CDR1 MDHEN, CDR2 SYDVKM. The CDR3 sequence is 15 residues long. The V segment lost 7 bases and the J segment 7 bases; nucleotides outside the gene matches: 11. The CDR3 reads CASTKTGGANQPQHF. DNA of the CDR3: TGTGCCAGCACAAAAACAGGGGGCGCAAACCAGCCCCAGCATTTT.

This clonotype was found many times. The chain links TRBV28 to TRBJ2-7, with 8 bases matching TRBD2. The V and J ends lost 3 bases and 0 bases, in that order; junction bases with no gene match: 4. The CDR3 spans 15 residues. Germline CDR1 and CDR2: MDHEN and SYDVKM. CDR3 DNA sequence: TGTGCCAGCAGTTTCCGCGGGAGGAGCTCCTACGAGCAGTACTTC. Its protein product is CASSFRGRSSYEQYF.

V usage is TRBV7-3 and J usage is TRBJ2-1; TRBD1 matches at 9 bases. V gave up 3 bases and J gave up 7 bases; unmatched junction bases: 7. Germline CDR1 is SGHTA and CDR2 is FQGTGA. The CDR3 runs 15 residues. CDR3 sequence: CASSFTGGELNEQFF. The CDR3 coding sequence is TGTGCCAGCAGCTTTACAGGGGGCGAGTTGAATGAGCAGTTCTTC.

This clonotype occurred many times. The chain links TRBV3-1 to TRBJ1-5; D is perhaps TRBD1 (5 bases). Germline V gene data show CDR1 as LGHDT and CDR2 as YNNKEL (reference sequence). The CDR3 has 15 amino acids. V was trimmed by 3 bases and J by 0 bases, leaving 9 bases between them. CDR3 sequence reads: CASSQGGYSNQPQHF. CDR3 nucleotide sequence: TGTGCCAGCAGCCAGGGGGGTTATAGCAATCAGCCCCAGCATTTT.

About this clonotype: A clone one base away is much larger, so this may be a read error. The rearrangement joins TRBV5-5 to TRBJ2-7; 7 bases map to TRBD2. This CDR3 contains 14 residues. Per the germline V gene, CDR1 is SGHKS and CDR2 is YYEKEE (reference sequence). The CDR3 protein is CAGSLLGRGDEQYF. For the CDR3, the DNA is TGTGCCGGCAGCTTATTAGGCCGGGGGGACGAGCAGTACTTC.

This clonotype was observed at least ten times. This rearrangement joins TRBV5-1 to TRBJ2-1; TRBD2 matches 7 bases. The CDR3 spans 15 residues. V was pared by 0 bases and J by 6 bases, with 6 bases of the junction left unmatched. CDR1 and CDR2 (germline): SGHRS, YFSETQ. The CDR3 nucleotides read TGCGCCAGCAGCTTGGCCGGGAGGCCACCCAATGAGCAGTTCTTC. Its translation is CASSLAGRPPNEQFF.

This sequence joins TRBV4-1 and TRBJ2-7; D not certain. The germline CDR1 and CDR2 sequences are MGHRA and YSYEKL. CDR3 length: 13 amino acids. V was clipped by 1 base and J by 3 bases, with 7 bases between them. CDR3 residues: CASSQAASYEQYF. The DNA of the CDR3 is TGCGCCAGCAGCCAAGCGGCTAGCTACGAGCAGTACTTC.

A word on this clonotype: At one boundary the junction diverges from the germline segment, which might be a read error. This sequence joins TRBV7-2 and TRBJ2-1, with D unresolved. Germline V gene data show CDR1 as SGHTA and CDR2 as FQGNSA. This CDR3 spans 11 amino acids. CDR3 DNA: TGTGCCGGCAGCATACACAATGAGCAGTTCTTC. This translates into CAGSIHNEQFF.

The chain couples TRBV6-5 to TRBJ2-5, with D possibly being TRBD1 (5 bases). CDR3 length: 14 residues. Germline CDR1 and CDR2: MNHEY and SVGAGI. V dropped 2 bases and J dropped 4 bases, with 11 bases sitting between them. In DNA form, the CDR3 reads TGTGCCAGCAGTTACGTCCAGGGTGGAGAGACCCAGTACTTC. Its translation: CASSYVQGGETQYF.

This clonotype was counted at least ten times. The chain combines TRBV20-1 with TRBJ2-7, with D maybe TRBD1 (6 bases). Germline V gives CDR1 DFQATT, CDR2 SNEGSKA (reference sequence). V shed 6 bases and J shed 0 bases, with 18 bases lying between them. This CDR3 region has 15 residues. In DNA, the CDR3 is TGCAGTGCACGGAGACAGGCTTACTCCTCCTACGAGCAGTACTTC. Translated: CSARRQAYSSYEQYF.

This clonotype was counted between two and nine times. The chain couples TRBV11-2 to TRBJ2-7; TRBD1 agrees at 8 bases. This CDR3 has 17 amino acids. Germline values: CDR1 SGHAT, CDR2 FQNNGV. Unmatched junction bases numbered 16, after V lost 4 bases and J lost 5 bases. The CDR3 DNA follows: TGTGCCAGCAGCTCCCGATTACAAGGGACAGGTTATCACGAGCAGTACTTC. Translating it yields CASSSRLQGTGYHEQYF.